Sequencing of this T cell receptor (beta chain) was carried out in a study of vaccination and CD4 T cells after COVID-19. About the research overall: Post-COVID draws followed diagnosis by a median around 100 days (range 35 to 161). No peptide, an HIV-1 Nef pool, or a CEFX pool was what each control culture received.

Noted treatment: roughly 11-day PBMC culture with coronavirus spike peptide pools or control peptides (ViraFEST assay). Findings of the study overall: A nonsignificant rise from roughly 22 to 38 was seen in the median number of SARS-CoV-2-reactive clonotypes.

With the Oncomine TCR Beta short-read assay, DNA from cultured CD4+ T cells was sequenced. One entry per CDR3 protein results from TCRdb running MiXCR on the PCR reads. The sample lists almost 20,000 distinct CDR3 sequences, around 53% occurring once. V was pared by 4 bases and J by 7 bases, with 7 bases of the junction left unmatched. The CDR3 has 15 amino acids. Germline values: CDR1 WNHNN, CDR2 SYGVQD (reference sequence). In the case of this clonotype: Its antigen is as yet unknown.

The V and J genes are TRBV10-1 and TRBJ2-1; 10 bases fit TRBD2. The sequenced sample was CD4+ T cells from blood, cultured in vitro. The clonotype was recovered from a human donor who had recovered from COVID-19. The CDR3 loop reads CASSAAGGLRNEQFF. CDR3 in DNA: TGCGCCAGCAGTGCAGCGGGAGGGCTTAGGAATGAGCAGTTCTTC.